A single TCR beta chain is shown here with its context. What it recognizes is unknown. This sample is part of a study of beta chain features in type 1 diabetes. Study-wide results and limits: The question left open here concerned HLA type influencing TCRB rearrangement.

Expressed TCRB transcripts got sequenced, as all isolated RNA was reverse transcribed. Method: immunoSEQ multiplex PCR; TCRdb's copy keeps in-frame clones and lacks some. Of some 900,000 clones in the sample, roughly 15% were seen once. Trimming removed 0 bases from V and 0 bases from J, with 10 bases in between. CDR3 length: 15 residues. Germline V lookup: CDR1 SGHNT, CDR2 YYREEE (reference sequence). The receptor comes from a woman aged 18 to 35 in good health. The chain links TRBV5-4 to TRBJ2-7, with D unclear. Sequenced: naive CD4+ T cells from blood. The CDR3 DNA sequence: TGTGCCAGCAGCTTGGGGACCAAGCCCTCCTACGAGCAGTACTTC. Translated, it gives CASSLGTKPSYEQYF.